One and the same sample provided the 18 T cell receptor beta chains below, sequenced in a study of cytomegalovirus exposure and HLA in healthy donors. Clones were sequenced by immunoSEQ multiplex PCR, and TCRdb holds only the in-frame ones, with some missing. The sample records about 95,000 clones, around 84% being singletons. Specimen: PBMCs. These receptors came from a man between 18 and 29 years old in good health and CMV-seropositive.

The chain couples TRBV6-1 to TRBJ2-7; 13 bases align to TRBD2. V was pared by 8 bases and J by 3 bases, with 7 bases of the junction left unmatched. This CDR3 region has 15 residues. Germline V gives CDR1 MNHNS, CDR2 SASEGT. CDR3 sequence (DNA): TGTGCCAGCGCACTAGCGGGAGGGGATGTCTACGAGCAGTACGTC. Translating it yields CASALAGGDVYEQYV.

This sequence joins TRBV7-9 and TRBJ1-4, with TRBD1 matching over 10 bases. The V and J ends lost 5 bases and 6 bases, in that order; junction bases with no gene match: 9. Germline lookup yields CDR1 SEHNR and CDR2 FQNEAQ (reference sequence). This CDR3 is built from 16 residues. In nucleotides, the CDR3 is TGTGCCAGCAGCCCGCAATTCGGGACAGGGGATGAAAAACTGTTTTTT. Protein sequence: CASSPQFGTGDEKLFF.

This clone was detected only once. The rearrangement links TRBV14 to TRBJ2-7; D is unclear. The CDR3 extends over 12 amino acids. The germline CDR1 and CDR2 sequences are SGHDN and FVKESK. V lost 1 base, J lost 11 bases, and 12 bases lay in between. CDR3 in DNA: TGTGCCAGCAGCCAAGGGAGTGCAAGCAAGTACTTC. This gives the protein CASSQGSASKYF.

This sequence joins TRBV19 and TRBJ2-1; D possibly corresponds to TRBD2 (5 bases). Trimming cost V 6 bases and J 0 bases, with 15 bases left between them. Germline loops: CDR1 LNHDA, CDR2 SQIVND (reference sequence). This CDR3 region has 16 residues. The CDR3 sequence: CASSILAGRSYNEQFF. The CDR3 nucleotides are TGTGCCAGTAGCATTTTGGCGGGTCGCTCCTACAATGAGCAGTTCTTC.

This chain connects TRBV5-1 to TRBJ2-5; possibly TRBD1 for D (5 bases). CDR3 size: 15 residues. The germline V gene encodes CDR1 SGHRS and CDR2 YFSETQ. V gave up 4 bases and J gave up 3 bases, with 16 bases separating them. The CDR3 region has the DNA TGCGCCAGCAGCCCCGCTCCAGGGATGGAAGAGACCCAGTACTTC. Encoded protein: CASSPAPGMEETQYF. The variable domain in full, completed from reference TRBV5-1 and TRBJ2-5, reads KAGVTQTPRYLIKTRGQQVTLSCSPISGHRSVSWYQQTPGQGLQFLFEYFSETQRNKGNFPGRFSGRQFSNSRSEMNVSTLELGDSALYLCASSPAPGMEETQYFGPGTRLLVL.

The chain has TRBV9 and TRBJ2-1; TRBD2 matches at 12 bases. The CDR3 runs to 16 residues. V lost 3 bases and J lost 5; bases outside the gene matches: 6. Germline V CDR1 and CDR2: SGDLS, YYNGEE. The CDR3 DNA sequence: TGTGCCAGCAGCGCTCTGGGGACTAGCGGGCACAATGAGCAGTTCTTC. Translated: CASSALGTSGHNEQFF.

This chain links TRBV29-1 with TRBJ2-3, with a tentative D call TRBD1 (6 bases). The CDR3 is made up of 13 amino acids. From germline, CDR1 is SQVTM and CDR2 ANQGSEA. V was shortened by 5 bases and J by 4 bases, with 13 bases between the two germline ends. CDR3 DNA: TGCAGCGTTCGGGACACCGTCGCAGATACGCAGTATTTT. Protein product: CSVRDTVADTQYF.

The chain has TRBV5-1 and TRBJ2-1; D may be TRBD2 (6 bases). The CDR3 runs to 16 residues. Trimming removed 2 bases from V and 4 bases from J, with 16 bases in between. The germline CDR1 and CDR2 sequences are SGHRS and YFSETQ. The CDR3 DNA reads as TGCGCCAGCAGCTTCGGAACGGGACTGCGTTACAATGAGCAGTTCTTC. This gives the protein CASSFGTGLRYNEQFF.

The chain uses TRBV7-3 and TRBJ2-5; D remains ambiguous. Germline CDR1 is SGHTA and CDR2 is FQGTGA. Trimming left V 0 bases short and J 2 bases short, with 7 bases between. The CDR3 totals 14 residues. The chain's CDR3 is CASSLTPGQETQYF. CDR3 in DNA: TGTGCCAGCAGCTTAACCCCCGGGCAAGAGACCCAGTACTTC.

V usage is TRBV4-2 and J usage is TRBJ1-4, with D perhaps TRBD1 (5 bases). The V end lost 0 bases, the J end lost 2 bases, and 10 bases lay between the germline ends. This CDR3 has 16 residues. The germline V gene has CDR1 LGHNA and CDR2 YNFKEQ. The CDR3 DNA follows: TGTGCCAGCAGCCAAGATCATCAGGGCACTAATGAAAAACTGTTTTTT. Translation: CASSQDHQGTNEKLFF.

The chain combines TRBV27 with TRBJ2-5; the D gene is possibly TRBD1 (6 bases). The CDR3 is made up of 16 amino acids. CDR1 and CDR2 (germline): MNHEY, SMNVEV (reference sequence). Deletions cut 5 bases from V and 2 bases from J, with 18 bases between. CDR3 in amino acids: CASSRNRAPKQETQYF. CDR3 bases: TGTGCCAGCAGTCGTAACAGGGCTCCTAAACAAGAGACCCAGTACTTC.

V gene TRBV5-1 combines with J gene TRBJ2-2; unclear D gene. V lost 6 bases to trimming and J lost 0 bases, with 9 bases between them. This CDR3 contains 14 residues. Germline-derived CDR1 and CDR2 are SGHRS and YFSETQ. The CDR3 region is CASTSRTNTGELFF. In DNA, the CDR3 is TGCGCCAGCACGTCCAGGACGAACACCGGGGAGCTGTTTTTT.

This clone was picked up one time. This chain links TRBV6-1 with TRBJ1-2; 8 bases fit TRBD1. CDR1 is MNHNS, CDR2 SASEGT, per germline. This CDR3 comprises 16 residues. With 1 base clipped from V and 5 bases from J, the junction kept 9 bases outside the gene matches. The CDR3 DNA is TGTGCCAGCAGTGAAGAATATAACAGGGGGAGGTATGGCTACACCTTC. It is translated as CASSEEYNRGRYGYTF.

CDR3 loop: CATSREREPPGTQYF. In DNA form, the CDR3 reads TGTGCCACCAGCAGAGAGCGGGAACCCCCGGGGACCCAGTACTTC. The chain has TRBV15 and TRBJ2-5; possible D gene TRBD2, 6 bases. V was pared by 0 bases and J by 7 bases, with 15 bases between. CDR3 size: 15 residues. The germline gives CDR1 LNHNV, CDR2 YYDKDF (reference sequence).

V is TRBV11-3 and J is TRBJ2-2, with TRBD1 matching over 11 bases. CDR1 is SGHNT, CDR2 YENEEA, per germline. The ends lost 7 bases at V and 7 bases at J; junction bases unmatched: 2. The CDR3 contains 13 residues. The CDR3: CASKDRGLGELFF. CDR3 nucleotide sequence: TGTGCCAGCAAGGACAGGGGGCTCGGGGAGCTGTTTTTT.

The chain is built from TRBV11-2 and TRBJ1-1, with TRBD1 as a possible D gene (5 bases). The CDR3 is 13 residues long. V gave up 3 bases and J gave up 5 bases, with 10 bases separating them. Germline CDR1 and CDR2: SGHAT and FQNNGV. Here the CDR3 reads CASSLTVDTEAFF. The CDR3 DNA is TGTGCCAGCAGCTTGACAGTGGATACTGAAGCTTTCTTT.

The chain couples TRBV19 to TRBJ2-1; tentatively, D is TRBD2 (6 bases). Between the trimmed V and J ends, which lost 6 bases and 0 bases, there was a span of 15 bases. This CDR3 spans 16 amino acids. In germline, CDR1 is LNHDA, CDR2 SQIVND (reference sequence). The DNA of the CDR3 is TGTGCCAGTAGCGCTGAGACTAGTATCTCCTACAATGAGCAGTTCTTC. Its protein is CASSAETSISYNEQFF.

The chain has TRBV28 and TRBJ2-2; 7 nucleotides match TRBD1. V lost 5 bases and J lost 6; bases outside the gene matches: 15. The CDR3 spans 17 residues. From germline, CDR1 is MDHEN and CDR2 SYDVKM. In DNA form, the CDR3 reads TGTGCCAGCAGTGGACAGGAGGCGTTCGCAGGTTCCGGGGAGCTGTTTTTT. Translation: CASSGQEAFAGSGELFF.